This T cell receptor beta chain was documented in a study of cytomegalovirus exposure and HLA in healthy donors. Study-wide context: In a later analysis, it was reported that the approximately 110 validation repertoires had been produced on the same platform as the 670 or so repertoires belonging to the first cohort.

On this clone itself: What it recognizes is unknown.

The V gene's germline CDR1 is LNHNV and CDR2 YYDKDF (reference sequence). This CDR3 comprises 15 residues. Trimming left V 3 bases short and J 1 base short, with 11 bases between. General observations from the study: The authors confirmed in vitro that a few CMV-associated chains were specific for CMV antigens. Cytomegalovirus-associated TCR beta chains were listed, numbering 164.

The assay was immunoSEQ multiplex PCR, and TCRdb's table has in-frame clones only and misses some. The sample records 85,000 to 95,000 clones, about 96% being singletons. Separation from the approximately 710-subject first cohort characterized the approximately 120-subject validation cohort, to which the donors belonged. V and J are TRBV15 and TRBJ2-3; D is unclear. This TCR derives from a man younger than 30 in good health and CMV-seronegative. The source material was PBMCs. CDR3 DNA: TGTGCCACCAGCAGTAGGTTTGGGCGCACAGATACGCAGTATTTT. Protein sequence: CATSSRFGRTDTQYF.